This T cell receptor beta chain derives from a study of shared clonotypes between healthy human individuals. As originally analysed: Filtering differed because ImmunoSEQ produced junction-only sequences that carried no quality scores. Produced via immunoSEQ multiplex PCR; TCRdb's table is partial and in-frame only. The D gene and trimming were derived from the DNA, and the V and J assignments and clone size from that table. The sample has about 2.4 million clones; 80% to 95% are singletons. The CDR3 spans 11 residues. V dropped 1 base and J dropped 10 bases, with 5 bases sitting between them. The germline gives CDR1 SGHNT, CDR2 YENEEA. Whole-study findings and limits: Donor clonotype sharing was expected to depend on sequencing depth. A generally larger estimated richness was seen in naive subsets than in memory subsets.

This clone was picked up one time. Its antigen remains unidentified. The TCR sequence derives from a man aged 18 to 35 in good health. Some clones in this sample may be carry-over from other donors' samples. The V and J genes are TRBV11-3 and TRBJ2-1; D unresolved. The sequenced sample consisted of naive CD4+ T cells from PBMCs. Subset indicated: CD45RA+ positively selected. This chain's CDR3 is CASSLVREQFF. Written as DNA, the CDR3 is TGTGCCAGCAGCTTAGTGCGGGAGCAGTTCTTC.